These 20 T cell receptor beta chains originate from one sample sequenced in a study of blood T cell repertoires in COVID-19. Measured with immunoSEQ multiplex PCR; TCRdb has only the in-frame clones, and not every one. The repertoire holds some 250,000 clones, with approximately 80% as singletons. The sequenced sample was peripheral blood. The source of these receptors is a man aged 40-50 years with acute or convalescent COVID-19.

The J gene is TRBJ2-7, the V gene TRBV5-4, with TRBD2 as a possible D gene (5 bases). Germline V gives CDR1 SGHNT, CDR2 YYREEE (reference sequence). The V gene lost 0 bases and the J gene lost 6 bases, with 13 bases spanning the gap. The CDR3 sequence is 14 residues long. The DNA for the CDR3 is TGTGCCAGCAGCTTGGAGGGTACTAGAGGCGAGCAGTACTTC. Translating gives CASSLEGTRGEQYF. The full variable domain, completed using reference TRBV5-4 and TRBJ2-7, is ETGVTQSPTHLIKTRGQQVTLRCSSQSGHNTVSWYQQALGQGPQFIFQYYREEENGRGNFPPRFSGLQFPNYSSELNVNALELDDSALYLCASSLEGTRGEQYFGPGTRLTVT.

The rearrangement joins TRBV9 to TRBJ2-1; 8 bases agree with TRBD2. V lost 2 bases, J lost 3 bases, and 4 bases stayed unmatched. Germline V gene data show CDR1 as SGDLS and CDR2 as YYNGEE. The CDR3 consists of 15 residues. Written as DNA, the CDR3 is TGTGCCAGCAGCGTCCGGCTAGCGGGCTACAATGAGCAGTTCTTC. This sequence encodes CASSVRLAGYNEQFF.

The chain is built from TRBV4-1 and TRBJ2-1; TRBD1 matches 8 bases. The CDR3 has 17 amino acids. Germline assignment: CDR1 MGHRA and CDR2 YSYEKL. Trimming at V came to 3 bases and at J to 3 bases, leaving 10 bases not matched to a gene. CDR3 nucleotides: TGCGCCAGCAGCCAGTCCCCGACAGGGGCGCACTACAATGAGCAGTTCTTC. Protein: CASSQSPTGAHYNEQFF.

The CDR3 region has the DNA TGTGCCAGCAGCTACGGCAGGGGGTTGAGTAGTGATGGCTACACCTTC. Its protein is CASSYGRGLSSDGYTF. The chain couples TRBV7-2 to TRBJ1-2; 7 positions agree with TRBD1. CDR1 and CDR2 from the germline V gene are SGHTA and FQGNSA. After removal of 4 bases from V and 6 bases from J, the junction contained 14 bases not matched to a gene. The CDR3 contains 16 residues.

V usage is TRBV25-1 and J usage is TRBJ2-1; possible D gene TRBD2, 6 bases. Germline CDR1 and CDR2: MGHDK and SYGVNS. The CDR3 runs 12 residues. The germline V and J ends were trimmed by 2 bases and 13 bases, with 12 bases remaining between them. Here the CDR3 reads CASSEGREVQFF. The CDR3 nucleotides are TGTGCCAGCAGTGAAGGCAGGGAGGTTCAGTTCTTC.

The chain carries TRBV19 and TRBJ1-5; 9 nucleotides agree with TRBD1. Per the germline V gene, CDR1 is LNHDA and CDR2 is SQIVND (reference sequence). The CDR3 extends over 17 amino acids. The V gene end was trimmed by 5 bases and the J gene end by 7 bases; junction bases not matched to a gene: 15. CDR3 sequence: CASSVSSGTGSGQPQHF. DNA of the CDR3: TGTGCCAGTAGTGTGTCCTCGGGGACAGGGTCGGGGCAGCCCCAGCATTTT.

The J gene is TRBJ1-6, the V gene TRBV6-1; D uncertain. This CDR3 has 13 residues. The ends were cut back, 3 bases at V and 8 bases at J, with 8 bases in the middle. The germline V gene has CDR1 MNHNS and CDR2 SASEGT. The DNA for the CDR3 is TGTGCCAGCAGTGACAATCTAGATTCACCCCTCCACTTT. This translates into CASSDNLDSPLHF.

The rearrangement joins TRBV5-4 to TRBJ2-3; 9 bases align to TRBD1. The germline V gene has CDR1 SGHNT and CDR2 YYREEE (reference sequence). This CDR3 is built from 16 residues. Trimming took 1 base from V and 1 from J; bases not matched to a gene: 4. CDR3 loop: CASSLPRTGGTDTQYF. CDR3 sequence (DNA): TGTGCCAGCAGCTTGCCGCGGACAGGGGGCACAGATACGCAGTATTTT.

The chain links TRBV7-2 to TRBJ2-7; TRBD2 matches 11 bases. The CDR3 is 15 residues long. CDR1 and CDR2 from the germline V gene are SGHTA and FQGNSA. After removal of 0 bases from V and 6 bases from J, the junction contained 4 bases not matched to a gene. CDR3 loop: CASSLAATSGIEQYF. CDR3 coding DNA: TGTGCCAGCAGCTTAGCAGCGACTAGCGGGATCGAGCAGTACTTC.

This clone has just a few counts. This chain joins TRBV10-2 and TRBJ1-5, with D maybe TRBD1 (5 bases). CDR3 length: 16 amino acids. CDR1 and CDR2 (germline): WSHSY, SAAADI. The ends were cut back, 2 bases at V and 9 bases at J, with 20 bases in the middle. The CDR3 DNA reads TGCGCCAGCAGTGAGCCTCAGGGAAACTTTGATCCGCCCCAGCATTTT. Translating gives CASSEPQGNFDPPQHF.

This clone was observed a handful of times. The chain uses TRBV19 and TRBJ2-1, with TRBD1 identical over 11 bases. V was pared by 5 bases and J by 6 bases, with 3 bases of the junction left unmatched. The CDR3 length is 14 residues. Germline values: CDR1 LNHDA, CDR2 SQIVND (reference sequence). The CDR3 is CASSGTGGINEQFF. The CDR3 DNA is TGTGCCAGTAGTGGGACAGGGGGTATCAATGAGCAGTTCTTC. Supplemented by reference TRBV19 and TRBJ2-1, the full variable domain reads DGGITQSPKYLFRKEGQNVTLSCEQNLNHDAMYWYRQDPGQGLRLIYYSQIVNDFQKGDIAEGYSVSREKKESFPLTVTSAQKNPTAFYLCASSGTGGINEQFFGPGTRLTVL.

The rearrangement links TRBV27 to TRBJ2-7; a weak D match, TRBD2 (6 bases). V lost 8 bases to trimming and J lost 2 bases, with 22 bases between them. The germline gives CDR1 MNHEY, CDR2 SMNVEV (reference sequence). The CDR3 has 16 amino acids. CDR3 sequence (DNA): TGTGCCAGCCCCCACCGGGGGTACTACCCACCCTACGAGCAGTACTTC. Protein product: CASPHRGYYPPYEQYF.

As concerns this clone: A read error may produce the germline difference seen at one junction end. The chain recombines TRBV7-9 with TRBJ1-2; 9 positions agree with TRBD1. In germline, CDR1 is SEHNR, CDR2 FQNEAQ (reference sequence). The CDR3 loop spans 14 amino acids. The CDR3 DNA reads TGTGCCAGCAGACCCGGGACAGGGCCACTTCCGATCTTCTTC. Its protein is CASRPGTGPLPIFF.

V is TRBV5-1 and J is TRBJ1-2; 7 bases are shared with TRBD1. There are 13 residues in the CDR3. The V and J ends lost 6 bases and 8 bases, in that order; junction bases with no gene match: 10. Germline V gives CDR1 SGHRS, CDR2 YFSETQ. CDR3: CASTTGDVSGYTF. The CDR3 DNA sequence: TGCGCCAGCACCACAGGGGACGTCAGCGGCTACACCTTC.

The rearrangement uses TRBV6-6 and TRBJ2-7, with 7 bases lining up with TRBD1. The junction had 6 bases not matched to a gene; V was cut back by 8 bases and J by 2 bases. The CDR3 length is 13 residues. Germline V lookup: CDR1 MNHNY, CDR2 SVGAGI (reference sequence). CDR3 amino acids: CASGRDSTYEQYF. The CDR3 nucleotides read TGTGCCAGCGGCCGGGACAGCACCTACGAGCAGTACTTC.

This chain connects TRBV12-5 to TRBJ1-3; no clear D gene. The V and J ends lost 2 bases and 3 bases respectively, with 2 bases between them. This CDR3 region has 12 residues. Germline lookup yields CDR1 LGHNT and CDR2 FRNRAP. In DNA, the CDR3 is TGTGCTAGTGGTTTGCTTGGAAACACCATATATTTT. Translation: CASGLLGNTIYF.

The V and J genes are TRBV29-1 and TRBJ2-7, with D tentatively TRBD1 (6 bases). Germline CDR1 is SQVTM and CDR2 is ANQGSEA. The CDR3 runs 13 residues. V shed 3 bases and J shed 3 bases, with 12 bases lying between them. The DNA for the CDR3 is TGCAGCGTTGATCGAGCGGACAGCTACGAGCAGTACTTC. This translates into CSVDRADSYEQYF.

The rearrangement joins TRBV2 to TRBJ1-2, with D unresolved. The CDR3 has 14 amino acids. Germline V gene sequence: CDR1 SNHLY, CDR2 FYNNEI. V was shortened by 4 bases and J by 4 bases, with 13 bases between the two germline ends. The CDR3 here is CASSVSREGYGYTF. The CDR3 DNA sequence: TGTGCCAGCAGTGTTAGTCGGGAGGGCTATGGCTACACCTTC.

This rearrangement joins TRBV5-4 to TRBJ1-3; D unresolved. The V gene lost 2 bases and the J gene lost 2 bases, with 11 bases spanning the gap. The CDR3 contains 15 residues. The germline CDR1 and CDR2 sequences are SGHNT and YYREEE (reference sequence). The CDR3 region is CASSLPGLAGNTIYF. CDR3 coding DNA: TGTGCCAGCAGCTTACCGGGTTTAGCTGGAAACACCATATATTTT.

The CDR3 is CARKRESGNEQFF. CDR3 DNA: TGTGCCAGGAAGCGGGAGAGTGGGAATGAGCAGTTCTTC. The chain links TRBV3-1 (or the pseudogene TRBV3-2) to TRBJ2-1, with 8 bases matching TRBD2. CDR3 length equals 13 residues. The trim removed 9 bases at V and 7 bases at J, leaving 8 bases unmatched. CDR1 and CDR2 (germline): LGHDT, YNNKEL (reference sequence).